This entry lists 16 T cell receptor beta chains sequenced from one sample in a study of blood T cells in healthy people across ages. Alongside a J-beta primer mix, a sample-barcoded 5' primer served in a second PCR lasting about 7 to 11 cycles. TCRdb re-derived calls from the 5' RACE reads in MiXCR, one entry per CDR3 protein. The data contain hundreds of thousands of distinct CDR3 sequences, approximately 29% of them singletons. The sequenced sample consisted of blood. The receptor set was obtained from a woman older than 75 in good health.

This rearrangement joins TRBV2 to TRBJ1-5, with TRBD1 matching 9 bases. V lost 6 bases, J lost 5 bases, and 5 bases stayed unmatched. The CDR3 loop spans 14 amino acids. Per germline, CDR1 SNHLY and CDR2 FYNNEI. The CDR3 spells CASSFGTGHQPQHF. DNA of the CDR3: TGTGCCAGCAGCTTTGGGACAGGGCATCAGCCCCAGCATTTT.

On this clonotype: A much larger clone is a single base away; this may be a read error. The chain employs TRBV7-6 and TRBJ2-7; D is possibly TRBD1 or TRBD2 (5 bases each). The CDR3 is 17 amino acids. V lost 2 bases to trimming and J lost 7 bases, with 24 bases between them. Germline-derived CDR1 and CDR2 are SGHVS and FNYEAQ. CDR3 sequence: CASSLTIVGTSYNEQYF. For the CDR3, the DNA is TGTGCCAGCAGCTTAACAATTGTAGGGACCTCATACAATGAGCAGTACTTC.

The CDR3 loop reads CASSGHGGAGTEAFF. CDR3 in DNA: TGTGCCAGCAGCGGGCACGGGGGGGCTGGGACTGAAGCTTTCTTT. The V gene is TRBV7-3, the J gene TRBJ1-1; maybe TRBD1 (6 bases). Germline CDR1 is SGHTA and CDR2 is FQGTGA. Trimming left V 5 bases short and J 5 bases short, with 18 bases between. CDR3 length: 15 amino acids.

The chain carries TRBV30 and TRBJ1-1; unclear D gene. CDR1 is GTSNPN and CDR2 is SVGIG in the germline V gene (reference sequence). CDR3 length: 11 residues. The ends were cut back, 2 bases at V and 5 bases at J, with 6 bases in the middle. The CDR3 nucleotides read TGTGCCTGGAGTCGGCGGACTGAAGCTTTCTTT. As protein: CAWSRRTEAFF.

This clonotype was recorded only once. Relative to the germline gene, one junction end is altered; a read error may explain this. This chain connects TRBV19 to TRBJ1-1; no definite D call. CDR3 length: 13 amino acids. The germline V gene has CDR1 LNHDA and CDR2 SQIVND (reference sequence). This chain's CDR3 is CASTINTDTEAFF. The CDR3 DNA reads TGTGCCAGTACTATAAACACCGACACTGAAGCTTTCTTT.

With regard to this clonotype: A much larger clonotype is one base distant, so this may be a read error. The chain has TRBV6-4 and TRBJ2-1; 12 nucleotides agree with TRBD1. V was pared by 5 bases and J by 7 bases, with 12 bases of the junction left unmatched. CDR3 length: 17 amino acids. Germline assignment: CDR1 MRHNA and CDR2 SNTAGT. The CDR3 DNA sequence: TGTGCCAGCAGTTCTCTTCCGGGACAGGGGGCGAGTAATGAGCAGTTCTTC. This translates into CASSSLPGQGASNEQFF.

CDR3 region: CSARDPGLAADTQYF. DNA for the CDR3: TGCAGTGCTAGAGACCCGGGACTAGCTGCGGATACGCAGTATTTT. The rearrangement joins TRBV20-1 to TRBJ2-3; TRBD2 matches 9 bases. CDR3 length: 15 amino acids. The germline gives CDR1 DFQATT, CDR2 SNEGSKA (reference sequence). The trim removed 0 bases at V and 6 bases at J, leaving 7 bases unmatched.

V is TRBV4-2 and J is TRBJ1-6; 10 bases map to TRBD1. Germline-derived CDR1 and CDR2 are LGHNA and YNFKEQ. V lost 3 bases to trimming and J lost 7 bases; unmatched junction nucleotides: 9. This CDR3 is built from 17 residues. The CDR3: CASSQLSTGGMNSPLHF. CDR3 nucleotide sequence: TGTGCCAGCAGCCAGCTCTCGACAGGGGGCATGAATTCACCCCTCCACTTT.

This clonotype was seen ten or more times. A read error is possible here, since a much larger clone lies one base away. The chain has TRBV29-1 and TRBJ2-5; 8 nucleotides agree with TRBD2. Trimming cost V 2 bases and J 7 bases; bases outside gene matches: 9. Germline assignment: CDR1 SQVTM and CDR2 ANQGSEA. The CDR3 has 14 amino acids. CDR3 sequence: CSVEWTSLTRTQYF. The CDR3 DNA reads as TGCAGCGTTGAATGGACTAGCCTAACCAGGACCCAGTACTTC.

This clonotype has only a few counts. This may stem from a read error, because a much larger clone lies one nucleotide away. The chain employs TRBV4-3 and TRBJ2-7; D is possibly TRBD2 (6 bases). The assigned J gene may be wrong: the sequence end matches TRBJ2-5 better. The CDR3 length is 14 residues. CDR1 LGHNA and CDR2 YSLEER come from the germline V gene. CDR3 amino acids: CASSQESGRGTQYF. Here the CDR3 DNA reads TGCGCCAGCAGCCAAGAGAGCGGGCGCGGGACCCAGTACTTC.

This clonotype occurred a few times. This chain links TRBV2 with TRBJ1-5, with D tentatively TRBD1 (6 bases). Trimming left V 2 bases short and J 5 bases short, with 7 bases between. Germline V gene sequence: CDR1 SNHLY, CDR2 FYNNEI. The CDR3 is 13 amino acids. Here the CDR3 reads CASSENRDQPQHF. The CDR3 nucleotides read TGTGCCAGCAGTGAAAACAGGGATCAGCCCCAGCATTTT.

CDR3 residues: CSAVTSGITYNEQFF. Here the CDR3 DNA reads TGCAGTGCTGTTACTAGCGGGATAACCTACAATGAGCAGTTCTTC. The chain joins TRBV20-1 to TRBJ2-1; TRBD2 matches at 10 bases. V was clipped by 5 bases and J by 2 bases; unmatched bases: 6. The CDR3 is made up of 15 amino acids. In germline, CDR1 is DFQATT, CDR2 SNEGSKA (reference sequence).

The chain couples TRBV20-1 to TRBJ1-2; 8 positions match TRBD1. This CDR3 has 13 residues. The germline CDR1 and CDR2 sequences are DFQATT and SNEGSKA (reference sequence). The V gene end was trimmed by 6 bases and the J gene end by 6 bases; junction bases not matched to a gene: 9. The chain's CDR3 is CSATGTGLDGYTF. The CDR3 DNA reads as TGCAGTGCAACCGGGACAGGCCTGGATGGCTACACCTTC.

This clonotype was counted ten times or more. The chain uses TRBV21-1 and TRBJ2-7; the D call of TRBD1 is as the table states it, not checked on the DNA. TRBV21-1 is a known pseudogene. This CDR3 is 16 amino acids long. As DNA, the CDR3 is TGTGCCAGCAGCAAAGTGAAGGCAGGGGAGACCTACGAGCAGTACTTC. Translation gives CASSKVKAGETYEQYF.

About this clonotype: With a much larger clone just one base away, this may be a read error. The chain couples TRBV10-3 to TRBJ1-2; D gene ambiguous. This CDR3 comprises 13 residues. Germline lookup yields CDR1 ENHRY and CDR2 SYGVKD. Trimming removed 6 bases from V and 8 bases from J, with 16 bases in between. Here the CDR3 DNA reads TGTGCCATCAGGGAAGAGGCGGACTGGGGCTACACCTTC. Protein product: CAIREEADWGYTF.

This clonotype was recorded many times. The rearrangement joins TRBV3-1 to TRBJ2-7; TRBD2 agrees at 8 bases. The germline V gene has CDR1 LGHDT and CDR2 YNNKEL (reference sequence). J gave up 3 bases and V 1 base, and 2 bases lay outside the gene matches. This CDR3 comprises 14 residues. The CDR3 DNA reads as TGTGCCAGCAGCCAAGTAGCGGGGCTCTACGAGCAGTACTTC. Translation gives CASSQVAGLYEQYF.